The 4 T cell receptor beta chains below all came from one sample that was sequenced in a study of CD8 T cells in ankylosing spondylitis. TCRdb ran MiXCR on the 5' RACE reads and lists one entry per CDR3 protein. The sample includes over 100,000 distinct CDR3 sequences, around 7% of them seen just once. The sequencing sample was made of blood, either unsorted or a sorted T cell fraction (not recorded which). The receptors here all came from a male donor with ankylosing spondylitis or in good health (not recorded which).

This clonotype was seen at least ten times. The J gene is TRBJ1-1, the V gene TRBV5-1, with D maybe TRBD1 (6 bases). Germline CDR1 is SGHRS and CDR2 is YFSETQ. This CDR3 comprises 16 residues. The V end lost 0 bases, the J end lost 0 bases, and 12 bases lay between the germline ends. The CDR3 DNA sequence: TGCGCCAGCAGCTTGGTCACAGGGAGGATGAACACTGAAGCTTTCTTT. Translation: CASSLVTGRMNTEAFF. The full variable domain, in which reference TRBV5-1 and TRBJ1-1 provide the parts outside the CDR3, is KAGVTQTPRYLIKTRGQQVTLSCSPISGHRSVSWYQQTPGQGLQFLFEYFSETQRNKGNFPGRFSGRQFSNSRSEMNVSTLELGDSALYLCASSLVTGRMNTEAFFGQGTRLTVV.

This clonotype was counted many times. The chain has TRBV20-1 and TRBJ2-2; the match to TRBD2 covers 8 bases. This CDR3 spans 16 amino acids. The V and J ends lost 2 bases and 7 bases, in that order; junction bases with no gene match: 12. CDR1 DFQATT and CDR2 SNEGSKA come from the germline V gene (reference sequence). CDR3 amino acids: CSARPQQAGVGGELFF. DNA for the CDR3: TGCAGTGCTAGACCCCAACAAGCGGGGGTTGGCGGGGAGCTGTTTTTT.

About this clonotype itself: Being one base from a much bigger clone, this may be a read error. This chain connects TRBV12-3 or TRBV12-4 to TRBJ2-2, with no clear D. CDR3 length equals 15 residues. The V end was cut by 3 bases, the J end by 6 bases, with 14 bases between. For the CDR3, the DNA is TGTGCCAGCAGTTTGGTACAGAGAGGAGCCGGGGAGCTGTTTTTT. Amino acid sequence: CASSLVQRGAGELFF.

This clonotype appeared many times. The rearrangement joins TRBV11-2 to TRBJ2-5, with D perhaps TRBD1 (5 bases). This CDR3 comprises 14 residues. CDR1 and CDR2 from the germline V gene are SGHAT and FQNNGV. V lost 2 bases, J lost 5 bases, and 12 bases lay in between. CDR3 region: CASSLSGSRETQYF. In DNA, the CDR3 is TGTGCCAGCAGCTTATCAGGGTCCAGGGAGACCCAGTACTTC.